These T cell receptor beta chains were read from a single sample in a study of blood T cell repertoires in COVID-19. Clones were read by immunoSEQ multiplex PCR, and TCRdb kept only the in-frame ones, dropping some. The sample shows tens of thousands of clones, roughly 85% of them seen only once. The sequenced sample consisted of peripheral blood. The receptors shown here come from a human donor in a cohort sampled during active COVID-19. The CDR3 runs from the conserved cysteine through the conserved F or W. The order of the fields is D gene, V gene, clone size, J gene, CDR3 protein, CDR3 DNA. D genes are given only for firm matches. Clone size appears in some rows only: once, few, many, or a class for an expanded clone.

D: TRBD2
V: TRBV5-4
size: NA
J: TRBJ2-5
CDR3: CADRPSGGAQETQYF
DNA: TGTGCCGATAGGCCCAGCGGGGGAGCCCAAGAGACCCAGTACTTC

D: NA
V: TRBV6-5
size: NA
J: TRBJ1-6
CDR3: CASRRQHNSPLHF
DNA: TGTGCCAGCAGACGACAGCACAATTCACCCCTCCACTTT

D: TRBD1
V: TRBV30
size: NA
J: TRBJ1-6
CDR3: CAWRNRGQGASPLHF
DNA: TGTGCCTGGAGAAATCGTGGACAGGGTGCTTCACCCCTCCACTTT

D: TRBD2
V: TRBV7-3
size: NA
J: TRBJ2-5
CDR3: CASSLNPGGYETQYF
DNA: TGTGCCAGCAGCTTAAACCCGGGGGGTTACGAGACCCAGTACTTC

D: TRBD1
V: TRBV9
size: NA
J: TRBJ2-2
CDR3: CASSVNPAGGSGAGELFF
DNA: TGTGCCAGCAGCGTAAACCCGGCAGGGGGCAGTGGGGCCGGGGAGCTGTTTTTT

D: NA
V: TRBV28
size: NA
J: TRBJ1-1
CDR3: CASSFGTEAFF
DNA: TGTGCCAGCAGTTTCGGGACTGAAGCTTTCTTT

D: TRBD1
V: TRBV5-6
size: NA
J: TRBJ1-4
CDR3: CASSFTGTENEKLFF
DNA: TGTGCCAGCAGCTTTACCGGGACAGAGAATGAAAAACTGTTTTTT

D: NA
V: TRBV10-1
size: NA
J: TRBJ1-3
CDR3: CASSESGGSGNTIYF
DNA: TGCGCCAGCAGTGAGTCCGGGGGCTCTGGAAACACCATATATTTT

D: NA
V: TRBV7-2
size: few
J: TRBJ1-5
CDR3: CASSFWQDQPQHF
DNA: TGTGCCAGCAGCTTTTGGCAGGATCAGCCCCAGCATTTT

D: TRBD1
V: TRBV5-1
size: NA
J: TRBJ1-2
CDR3: CASSSPGQGDYGYTF
DNA: TGCGCCAGCAGCTCGCCGGGACAGGGGGACTATGGCTACACCTTC

D: NA
V: TRBV2
size: once
J: TRBJ2-7
CDR3: CASRILAGASGEQYF
DNA: TGTGCCAGCAGGATATTGGCAGGGGCTTCGGGCGAGCAGTACTTC

D: NA
V: TRBV4-2
size: NA
J: TRBJ2-3
CDR3: CASSQEPSRDTQYF
DNA: TGTGCCAGCAGCCAAGAGCCTAGCCGAGATACGCAGTATTTT

D: TRBD1
V: TRBV19
size: NA
J: TRBJ2-1
CDR3: CASSTGQATYNEQFF
DNA: TGTGCCAGTAGCACCGGACAGGCCACCTACAATGAGCAGTTCTTC

D: TRBD1
V: TRBV19
size: NA
J: TRBJ1-6
CDR3: CASSSQGGDNSPLHF
DNA: TGTGCCAGTAGTAGTCAGGGGGGCGATAATTCACCCCTCCACTTT

D: NA
V: TRBV5-1
size: NA
J: TRBJ1-2
CDR3: CASSLVTGSDGYTF
DNA: TGCGCCAGCAGCTTGGTTACAGGGAGCGATGGCTACACCTTC

D: NA
V: TRBV5-6
size: NA
J: TRBJ1-2
CDR3: CASSLTWGEDGYTF
DNA: TGTGCCAGCAGCTTGACGTGGGGGGAAGATGGCTACACCTTC

D: NA
V: TRBV19
size: NA
J: TRBJ1-1
CDR3: CASSIKPGAYTEAFF
DNA: TGTGCCAGTAGTATAAAACCAGGGGCCTACACTGAAGCTTTCTTT

D: NA
V: TRBV25-1
size: NA
J: TRBJ2-2
CDR3: CASRAEGGGTGELFF
DNA: TGTGCCAGCAGGGCGGAGGGGGGGGGCACCGGGGAGCTGTTTTTT

D: TRBD2
V: TRBV11-2
size: once
J: TRBJ2-5
CDR3: CASRLGSGGAQETQYF
DNA: TGTGCCAGCAGATTGGGTAGCGGGGGGGCCCAAGAGACCCAGTACTTC

D: NA
V: TRBV6-6
size: NA
J: TRBJ1-1
CDR3: CASTLDRTGKAFF
DNA: TGTGCCAGCACCTTAGACAGAACAGGGAAAGCTTTCTTT

D: TRBD1
V: TRBV4-3
size: once
J: TRBJ1-2
CDR3: CASSQDPNRGYGYTF
DNA: TGCGCCAGCAGCCAAGATCCAAACAGGGGCTATGGCTACACCTTC

D: TRBD2
V: TRBV7-2
size: NA
J: TRBJ2-3
CDR3: CASSPGGLADTQYF
DNA: TGTGCCAGCAGCCCGGGGGGGTTGGCAGATACGCAGTATTTT

D: NA
V: TRBV12-3/TRBV12-4
size: NA
J: TRBJ2-4
CDR3: CASSFEGRNIQYF
DNA: TGTGCCAGCAGTTTCGAGGGCAGAAACATTCAGTACTTC

D: TRBD2
V: TRBV19
size: NA
J: TRBJ2-5
CDR3: CASGATSGYQETQYF
DNA: TGTGCCAGTGGGGCGACTAGCGGATACCAAGAGACCCAGTACTTC

D: NA
V: TRBV25-1
size: NA
J: TRBJ1-6
CDR3: CASRGEGLYSYNSPLHF
DNA: TGTGCCAGCAGGGGGGAGGGCCTTTACTCCTATAATTCACCCCTCCACTTT

D: NA
V: TRBV27
size: NA
J: TRBJ2-5
CDR3: CASSDRGPQETQYF
DNA: TGTGCCAGCAGTGACCGGGGTCCGCAAGAGACCCAGTACTTC

D: NA
V: TRBV5-1
size: few
J: TRBJ1-1
CDR3: CASSPKESGHTEAFF
DNA: TGCGCCAGCAGCCCAAAGGAAAGCGGCCACACTGAAGCTTTCTTT

D: NA
V: TRBV4-1
size: NA
J: TRBJ1-1
CDR3: CASSRAGRNTEAFF
DNA: TGCGCCAGCAGCCGGGCGGGGAGGAACACTGAAGCTTTCTTT

D: TRBD1
V: TRBV28
size: NA
J: TRBJ1-4
CDR3: CASSYLQGAVEKLFF
DNA: TGTGCCAGCAGTTACCTCCAGGGGGCGGTGGAAAAACTGTTTTTT

D: TRBD1
V: TRBV7-2
size: few
J: TRBJ2-3
CDR3: CASSLAGQKSTDTQYF
DNA: TGTGCCAGCAGCTTAGCGGGACAGAAAAGCACAGATACGCAGTATTTT

D: TRBD2
V: TRBV5-6
size: few
J: TRBJ2-7
CDR3: CASSFASGGFYEQYF
DNA: TGTGCCAGCAGCTTCGCTAGCGGGGGGTTCTACGAGCAGTACTTC

D: TRBD1
V: TRBV4-3
size: NA
J: TRBJ2-1
CDR3: CASSQTGFNEQFF
DNA: TGCGCCAGCAGCCAGACAGGGTTCAATGAGCAGTTCTTC

D: TRBD2
V: TRBV5-1
size: NA
J: TRBJ2-1
CDR3: CASSLDTSGVYNEQFF
DNA: TGCGCCAGCAGCTTGGATACTAGCGGGGTCTACAATGAGCAGTTCTTC

D: NA
V: TRBV7-9
size: NA
J: TRBJ2-3
CDR3: CASSLGLRAEKAADTQYF
DNA: TGTGCCAGCAGCTTAGGGCTGAGGGCTGAGAAGGCAGCAGATACGCAGTATTTT

D: TRBD2
V: TRBV5-6
size: NA
J: TRBJ2-1
CDR3: CASSGRDFLKVEQFF
DNA: TGTGCCAGCAGCGGGAGGGACTTCCTGAAGGTTGAGCAGTTCTTC

D: NA
V: TRBV4-3
size: NA
J: TRBJ2-7
CDR3: CASSQDGGAAYEQYF
DNA: TGCGCCAGCAGCCAAGATGGGGGGGCGGCCTACGAGCAGTACTTC

D: NA
V: TRBV7-2
size: NA
J: TRBJ1-2
CDR3: CASSLALPGVTGYTF
DNA: TGTGCCAGCAGCTTAGCCCTTCCAGGGGTAACGGGCTACACCTTC

D: NA
V: TRBV4-3
size: NA
J: TRBJ2-7
CDR3: CASRLKAGSYEQYF
DNA: TGCGCCAGCAGACTCAAGGCAGGATCCTACGAGCAGTACTTC

D: NA
V: TRBV6-5
size: once
J: TRBJ2-5
CDR3: CASTPQGGETQYF
DNA: TGTGCCAGCACCCCCCAGGGAGGAGAGACCCAGTACTTC

D: NA
V: TRBV10-1
size: NA
J: TRBJ1-1
CDR3: CASSESRGLEAFF
DNA: TGCGCCAGCAGTGAGTCTCGAGGACTGGAGGCTTTCTTT

D: NA
V: TRBV27
size: NA
J: TRBJ2-7
CDR3: CASSLLNSLSFLEQYF
DNA: TGTGCCAGCAGTTTATTGAACTCCCTCTCCTTCCTCGAGCAGTACTTC

D: TRBD1
V: TRBV14
size: many
J: TRBJ1-2
CDR3: CASSPLSTGPRRGYTF
DNA: TGTGCCAGCAGCCCATTGTCGACAGGGCCCAGGAGGGGCTACACCTTC

D: TRBD1
V: TRBV9
size: NA
J: TRBJ2-7
CDR3: CASSVEGDSSYEQYF
DNA: TGTGCCAGCAGCGTAGAGGGGGACAGCTCCTACGAGCAGTACTTC

D: NA
V: TRBV5-1
size: NA
J: TRBJ2-7
CDR3: CASSLTLGRASSYEQYF
DNA: TGCGCCAGCAGCTTGACTCTTGGCAGGGCATCGTCCTACGAGCAGTACTTC

D: NA
V: TRBV7-2
size: NA
J: TRBJ2-3
CDR3: CASSPYKGKARGF
DNA: TGTGCCAGCAGCCCTTACAAGGGAAAGGCCAGAGGGTTT

D: TRBD1
V: TRBV19
size: few
J: TRBJ1-1
CDR3: CASKPRDRLNTEAFF
DNA: TGTGCCAGTAAGCCTCGGGACAGATTGAACACTGAAGCTTTCTTT

D: NA
V: TRBV6-4
size: once
J: TRBJ2-2
CDR3: CASSTHRETGELFF
DNA: TGTGCCAGCAGTACACACAGGGAGACCGGGGAGCTGTTTTTT

D: TRBD1
V: TRBV7-2
size: NA
J: TRBJ2-7
CDR3: CASSRPGQGKGEQYF
DNA: TGTGCCAGCAGCCGCCCGGGACAGGGAAAGGGCGAGCAGTACTTC